The rows below give T cell receptor beta chains drawn from one sample of a study of T cells in Graves' hyperthyroidism and ophthalmopathy. TCRdb reanalysed the multiplex PCR reads using MiXCR and keeps one entry per CDR3 protein. The sample includes 600,000 to 900,000 distinct CDR3 sequences, over 15% seen only once; the top ten take approximately 8%. Material: blood. The receptors were gathered from a man between 18 and 35 years old with Graves' hyperthyroidism. CDR3s include the opening cysteine and the closing phenylalanine or tryptophan. Each record gives: D gene, clone size, J gene, V gene, CDR3 DNA, CDR3 protein. The D gene is left open where the match is weak. The size entry is marked missing in some rows and otherwise reads once, few, many or a size class.

D: TRBD1; size: NA; J: TRBJ2-7; V: TRBV4-1; DNA: TGCGCCAGCAGCCAAGTTGGGGACAGCGTCGAGCAGTACTTC; CDR3: CASSQVGDSVEQYF
D: NA; size: many; J: TRBJ1-1; V: TRBV20-1; DNA: TGCAGTGCTAGAGAACAAGGGATGGGGACTGAAGCTTTCTTT; CDR3: CSAREQGMGTEAFF
D: NA; size: NA; J: TRBJ1-5; V: TRBV4-2; DNA: TGTGCCAGCAGCCCCTCTGGGGGGGCCGCTCTTAGCAATCAGCCCCAGCATTTT; CDR3: CASSPSGGAALSNQPQHF
D: NA; size: many; J: TRBJ2-1; V: TRBV27; DNA: TGTGCCAGCAGTTTATGGGGGATTGAGCAGTTCTTC; CDR3: CASSLWGIEQFF
D: NA; size: many; J: TRBJ2-1; V: TRBV29-1; DNA: TGCAGCGTTGAGGGAGAGACGTACAATGAGCAGTTCTTC; CDR3: CSVEGETYNEQFF
D: NA; size: few; J: TRBJ2-5; V: TRBV7-9; DNA: TGTGCCAGCAGCTCCCCCCCCAGGTTAGGCCACCAAGAGACCCAGTACTTC; CDR3: CASSSPPRLGHQETQYF
D: TRBD1; size: NA; J: TRBJ2-1; V: TRBV19; DNA: TGTGCCAGTAGTATAACCGGGACAGGGAGCTACAATGAGCAGTTCTTC; CDR3: CASSITGTGSYNEQFF
D: NA; size: many; J: TRBJ2-1; V: TRBV10-3; DNA: TGTGCCATCAGTGTAGGAGGACCCTCCTACAATGAGCAGTTCTTC; CDR3: CAISVGGPSYNEQFF
D: NA; size: few; J: TRBJ2-7; V: TRBV5-1; DNA: TGCGCCAGCAGCTTGGAGCCCCGGGCGGCTTACGAGCAGTACTTC; CDR3: CASSLEPRAAYEQYF
D: NA; size: NA; J: TRBJ1-2; V: TRBV24-1; DNA: TGTGCCACCAGTGACTCAGGGTCTTCCTATGGCTACACCTTC; CDR3: CATSDSGSSYGYTF
D: NA; size: few; J: TRBJ2-3; V: TRBV20-1; DNA: TGCAGTGCTAGTATAAGGACCGCTGGAGATACGCAGTATTTT; CDR3: CSASIRTAGDTQYF
D: TRBD2; size: NA; J: TRBJ2-3; V: TRBV10-1; DNA: TGCGCCAGCACCAGCGGGAGGGAGTTGGATACGCAGTATTTT; CDR3: CASTSGRELDTQYF
D: NA; size: NA; J: TRBJ2-1; V: TRBV12-3/TRBV12-4; DNA: TGTGCCAGCAGTTTCGGGGTCGGTAGCTCCTACAATGAGCAGTTCTTC; CDR3: CASSFGVGSSYNEQFF
D: NA; size: many; J: TRBJ2-5; V: TRBV6-1; DNA: TGTGCCAGCAGTGCGACGGGGCTCGAGACCCAGTACTTC; CDR3: CASSATGLETQYF
D: TRBD2; size: NA; J: TRBJ2-7; V: TRBV6-1; DNA: TGTGCCAGCAGACCATTAGCGGGTAGCTCCTACGAGCAGTACTTC; CDR3: CASRPLAGSSYEQYF
D: NA; size: many; J: TRBJ1-1; V: TRBV19; DNA: TGTGCCAGTAGTATGGGGGTATACACTGAAGCTTTCTTT; CDR3: CASSMGVYTEAFF
D: TRBD2; size: many; J: TRBJ2-2; V: TRBV12-3/TRBV12-4; DNA: TGTGCCAGCAGTGAGCGGGAGGATGGCGGGGAGCTGTTTTTT; CDR3: CASSEREDGGELFF
D: TRBD1; size: many; J: TRBJ1-1; V: TRBV18; DNA: TGTGCCAGCTCACTCAATCAACCCGGGACAGGGGACGCTGAAGCTTTCTTT; CDR3: CASSLNQPGTGDAEAFF
D: NA; size: many; J: TRBJ2-2; V: TRBV11-2; DNA: TGTGCCAGCAGCTTACTTGAGGGGAAGCTGTTTTTT; CDR3: CASSLLEGKLFF
D: TRBD2; size: NA; J: TRBJ2-3; V: TRBV4-3; DNA: TGCGCCAGCAGCCAAGGCGGTAGCGGGAGTCGGGATACGCAGTATTTT; CDR3: CASSQGGSGSRDTQYF
D: TRBD1; size: NA; J: TRBJ1-5; V: TRBV5-6; DNA: TGTGCCAGCAGCACAGGGGGAAGGAATCAGCCCCAGCATTTT; CDR3: CASSTGGRNQPQHF
D: NA; size: NA; J: TRBJ1-1; V: TRBV29-1; DNA: TGCAGCGTCTCCCTGGCGCGCGCTGAAGCTTTCTTT; CDR3: CSVSLARAEAFF
D: TRBD2; size: many; J: TRBJ2-7; V: TRBV20-1; DNA: TGCAGTGCTAGAACTAGCGGGCCTCGGAACGAGCAGTACTTC; CDR3: CSARTSGPRNEQYF
D: NA; size: NA; J: TRBJ2-1; V: TRBV20-1; DNA: TGCAGTGCTAGTAAGGCGGTTGAGCAGTTCTTC; CDR3: CSASKAVEQFF
D: TRBD2; size: few; J: TRBJ2-7; V: TRBV7-9; DNA: TGTGCCAGCAGCATACGGAGCGGGGCCAGAATCTACGAGCAGTACTTC; CDR3: CASSIRSGARIYEQYF
D: NA; size: NA; J: TRBJ2-7; V: TRBV3-1; DNA: TGTGCCAGCAGCCAATTAGGGGGATACGAGCAGTACTTC; CDR3: CASSQLGGYEQYF
D: NA; size: few; J: TRBJ2-3; V: TRBV5-4; DNA: TGTGCCAGCAGCCCCGGGTCAAATGGAGATACGCAGTATTTT; CDR3: CASSPGSNGDTQYF
D: TRBD2; size: many; J: TRBJ2-7; V: TRBV3-1; DNA: TGTGCCAGCAGCCCGGATACTAGCGGATACTTCGACGAGCAGTACTTC; CDR3: CASSPDTSGYFDEQYF
D: NA; size: few; J: TRBJ2-7; V: TRBV20-1; DNA: TGCAGTGCCCTCGGACTGGGGGGCTACGAGCAGTACTTC; CDR3: CSALGLGGYEQYF
D: NA; size: many; J: TRBJ2-7; V: TRBV27; DNA: TGTGCCAGCAGTTTAGGTGGGAGGCCCTTCTACGAGCAGTACTTC; CDR3: CASSLGGRPFYEQYF
D: TRBD1; size: few; J: TRBJ2-2; V: TRBV15; DNA: TGTGCCACCAGCGGACCCGGGACAGGGGGCACCGGGGAGCTGTTTTTT; CDR3: CATSGPGTGGTGELFF
D: NA; size: NA; J: TRBJ1-1; V: TRBV7-9; DNA: TGTGCCAGCAGCTTAGTAGGACAGCACACTGAAGCTTTCTTT; CDR3: CASSLVGQHTEAFF
D: TRBD2; size: many; J: TRBJ2-2; V: TRBV2; DNA: TGTGCCAGCAGGGGGACTAGCGGGAGAGTGGCCGGGGAGCTGTTTTTT; CDR3: CASRGTSGRVAGELFF
D: NA; size: many; J: TRBJ2-7; V: TRBV12-5; DNA: TGTGCTAGTGCCGAGGGTTGGGGGCTCGACGAGCAGTACTTC; CDR3: CASAEGWGLDEQYF
D: TRBD1; size: few; J: TRBJ1-4; V: TRBV5-6; DNA: TGTGCCAGCAGTATCGACAGGGGCGGGGGAAAACTGTTTTTT; CDR3: CASSIDRGGGKLFF
D: TRBD1; size: NA; J: TRBJ1-4; V: TRBV7-8; DNA: TGTGCCAGCAGCCACCGGGACAGCGTTAATGAAAAACTGTTTTTT; CDR3: CASSHRDSVNEKLFF
D: NA; size: few; J: TRBJ2-1; V: TRBV29-1; DNA: TGCAGCGTTGAAGGGGTTATCCTGGATGAGCAGTTCTTC; CDR3: CSVEGVILDEQFF
D: NA; size: few; J: TRBJ1-2; V: TRBV29-1; DNA: TGCAGCGTTGCGGGGGGAGGCTATGGCTACACCTTC; CDR3: CSVAGGGYGYTF
D: NA; size: many; J: TRBJ2-7; V: TRBV20-1; DNA: TGCAGTGCCTTAGGTGTAGCGGAGACCTACGAGCAGTACTTC; CDR3: CSALGVAETYEQYF
D: NA; size: few; J: TRBJ2-7; V: TRBV7-9; DNA: TGTGCCAGCAGCTTAGAGGGGGGGCGCGAGCAGTACTTC; CDR3: CASSLEGGREQYF
D: TRBD2; size: NA; J: TRBJ2-2; V: TRBV7-9; DNA: TGTGCCAGCAGTTCAGGACTAGCGGGAGAGAACACCGGGGAGCTGTTTTTT; CDR3: CASSSGLAGENTGELFF
D: TRBD1; size: many; J: TRBJ1-5; V: TRBV2; DNA: TGTGCCAGCAGTGAAGGGACAGGGGGCATTCAGCCCCAGCATTTT; CDR3: CASSEGTGGIQPQHF
D: NA; size: many; J: TRBJ1-1; V: TRBV28; DNA: TGTGCCAGCAGCCCCCCCGGATACACTGAAGCTTTCTTT; CDR3: CASSPPGYTEAFF
D: NA; size: many; J: TRBJ2-7; V: TRBV28; DNA: TGTGCCAGCAGTTTATTGCGGGCTTGGGAGCAGTACTTC; CDR3: CASSLLRAWEQYF
D: NA; size: many; J: TRBJ1-1; V: TRBV20-1; DNA: TGCAGTGCTAGAGGGCAGGGGACCCTGAAAGCTGAAGCTTTCTTT; CDR3: CSARGQGTLKAEAFF
D: TRBD2; size: NA; J: TRBJ2-7; V: TRBV4-1; DNA: TGCGCCAGCAGCCACATAGCGGGAGAGGGGTACGAGCAGTACTTC; CDR3: CASSHIAGEGYEQYF
D: NA; size: NA; J: TRBJ1-2; V: TRBV9; DNA: TGTGCCAGCAGCACCAACAGGGCCCACGGAGGCTACACCTTC; CDR3: CASSTNRAHGGYTF
D: NA; size: many; J: TRBJ2-1; V: TRBV3-1; DNA: TGTGCCAGCAGCATGGAAATGAGTGAGCAGTTCTTC; CDR3: CASSMEMSEQFF
D: TRBD1; size: many; J: TRBJ1-1; V: TRBV7-2; DNA: TGTGCCAGCAGCTTTTGGACAGGGAACACTGAAGCTTTCTTT; CDR3: CASSFWTGNTEAFF
D: NA; size: many; J: TRBJ1-6; V: TRBV2; DNA: TGTGCCAGCATGGATAGCAATAATTCACCCCTCCACTTT; CDR3: CASMDSNNSPLHF
D: NA; size: NA; J: TRBJ1-2; V: TRBV24-1; DNA: TGTGCCACCAGTGATAGAGGGGTGACCATCGATGGCTACACCTTC; CDR3: CATSDRGVTIDGYTF
D: NA; size: few; J: TRBJ2-7; V: TRBV5-5; DNA: TGTGCCAGCAGGCCCGGGGTGAACTACGAGCAGTACTTC; CDR3: CASRPGVNYEQYF
D: TRBD1; size: NA; J: TRBJ2-3; V: TRBV11-2; DNA: TGTGCCAGCAGCTCCGCGACAGGGCGGAAAGATACGCAGTATTTT; CDR3: CASSSATGRKDTQYF
D: TRBD1; size: NA; J: TRBJ2-7; V: TRBV30; DNA: TGTGCCTGGAGGGCAGGGGGCCTGGCCCTCCAAGAGCAGTACTTC; CDR3: CAWRAGGLALQEQYF